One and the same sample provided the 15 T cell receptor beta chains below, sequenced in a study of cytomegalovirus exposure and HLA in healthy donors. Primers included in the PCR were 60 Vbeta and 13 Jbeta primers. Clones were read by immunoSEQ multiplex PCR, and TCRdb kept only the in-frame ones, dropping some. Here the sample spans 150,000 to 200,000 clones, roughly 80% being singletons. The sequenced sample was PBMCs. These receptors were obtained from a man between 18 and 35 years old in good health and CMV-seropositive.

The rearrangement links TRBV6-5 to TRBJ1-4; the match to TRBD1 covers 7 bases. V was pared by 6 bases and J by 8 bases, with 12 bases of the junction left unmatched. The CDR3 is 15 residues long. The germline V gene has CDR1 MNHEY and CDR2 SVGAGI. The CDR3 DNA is TGTGCCAGCAGACCCCCAGGGGGGCGATACGAAAAACTGTTTTTT. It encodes CASRPPGGRYEKLFF.

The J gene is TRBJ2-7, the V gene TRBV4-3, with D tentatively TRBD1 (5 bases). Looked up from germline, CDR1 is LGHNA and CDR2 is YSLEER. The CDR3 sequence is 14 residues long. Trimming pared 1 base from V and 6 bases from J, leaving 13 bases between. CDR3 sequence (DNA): TGCGCCAGCAGCCAAGTTGTAGGGGCTGGCGAGCAGTACTTC. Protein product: CASSQVVGAGEQYF.

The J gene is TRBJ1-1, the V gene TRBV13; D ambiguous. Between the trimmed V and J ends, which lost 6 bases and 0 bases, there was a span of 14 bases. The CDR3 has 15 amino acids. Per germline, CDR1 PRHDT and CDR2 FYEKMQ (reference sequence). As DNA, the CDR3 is TGTGCCAGCAGTTCCCTGGGCTCTCTGAACACTGAAGCTTTCTTT. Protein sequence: CASSSLGSLNTEAFF.

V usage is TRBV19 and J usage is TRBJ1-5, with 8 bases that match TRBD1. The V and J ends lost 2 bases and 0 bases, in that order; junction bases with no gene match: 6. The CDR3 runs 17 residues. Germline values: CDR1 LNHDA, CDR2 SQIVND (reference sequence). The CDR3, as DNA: TGTGCCAGTAGTATAAGGACAGGGATCTATAGCAATCAGCCCCAGCATTTT. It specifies CASSIRTGIYSNQPQHF.

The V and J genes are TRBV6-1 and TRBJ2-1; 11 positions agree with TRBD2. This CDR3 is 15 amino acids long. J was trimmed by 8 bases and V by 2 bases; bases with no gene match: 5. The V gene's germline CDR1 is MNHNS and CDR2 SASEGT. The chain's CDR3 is CASSEFTSGSDEQFF. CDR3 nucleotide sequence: TGTGCCAGCAGTGAATTCACTAGCGGGAGTGATGAGCAGTTCTTC.

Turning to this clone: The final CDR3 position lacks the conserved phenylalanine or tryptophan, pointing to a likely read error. CDR3 coding DNA: TGTGCCAGCAGTCAGGGGGAGTATAATTCACCCCTCCACCTT. This encodes CASSQGEYNSPLHL. V is TRBV6-5 and J is TRBJ1-6; TRBD1 matches at 7 bases. The CDR3 runs 14 residues. J gave up 4 bases and V 5 bases, and 2 bases lay outside the gene matches. CDR1 is MNHEY and CDR2 is SVGAGI in the germline V gene.

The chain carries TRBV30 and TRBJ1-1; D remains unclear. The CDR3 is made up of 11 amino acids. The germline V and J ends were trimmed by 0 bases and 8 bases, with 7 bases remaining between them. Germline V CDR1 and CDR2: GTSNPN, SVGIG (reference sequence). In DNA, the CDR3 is TGTGCCTGGAGTGTCGCCAGAGAAGCTTTCTTT. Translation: CAWSVAREAFF.

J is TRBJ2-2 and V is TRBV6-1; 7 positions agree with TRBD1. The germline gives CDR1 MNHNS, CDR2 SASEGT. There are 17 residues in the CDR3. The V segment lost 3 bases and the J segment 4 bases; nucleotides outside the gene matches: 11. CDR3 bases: TGTGCCAGCAGTGATGACGTGGACAGGCCGGTCACCGGGGAGCTGTTTTTT. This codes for CASSDDVDRPVTGELFF.

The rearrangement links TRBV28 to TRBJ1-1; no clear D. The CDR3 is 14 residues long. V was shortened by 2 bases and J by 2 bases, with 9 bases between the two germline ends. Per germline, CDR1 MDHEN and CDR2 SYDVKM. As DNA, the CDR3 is TGTGCCAGCAGTTTAAGTGACATAAACACTGAAGCTTTCTTT. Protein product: CASSLSDINTEAFF.

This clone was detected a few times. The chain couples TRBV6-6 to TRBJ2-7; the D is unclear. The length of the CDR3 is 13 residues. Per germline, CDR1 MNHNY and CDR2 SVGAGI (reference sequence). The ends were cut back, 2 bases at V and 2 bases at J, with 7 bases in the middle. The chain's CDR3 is CASSYQETYEQYF. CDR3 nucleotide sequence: TGTGCCAGCAGTTACCAGGAAACCTACGAGCAGTACTTC.

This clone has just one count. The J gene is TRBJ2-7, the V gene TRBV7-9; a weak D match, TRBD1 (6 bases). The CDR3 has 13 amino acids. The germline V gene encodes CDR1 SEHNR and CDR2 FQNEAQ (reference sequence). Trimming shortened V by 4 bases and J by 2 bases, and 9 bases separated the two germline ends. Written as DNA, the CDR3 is TGTGCCAGCAGCTCGGGACACCCCTACGAGCAGTACTTC. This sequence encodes CASSSGHPYEQYF.

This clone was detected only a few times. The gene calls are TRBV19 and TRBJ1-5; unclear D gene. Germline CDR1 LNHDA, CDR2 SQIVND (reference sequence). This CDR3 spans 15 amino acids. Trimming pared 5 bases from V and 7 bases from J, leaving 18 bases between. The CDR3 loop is CASSYLRGFGQPQHF. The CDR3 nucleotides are TGTGCCAGTAGTTACCTTCGCGGATTCGGCCAGCCCCAGCATTTT.

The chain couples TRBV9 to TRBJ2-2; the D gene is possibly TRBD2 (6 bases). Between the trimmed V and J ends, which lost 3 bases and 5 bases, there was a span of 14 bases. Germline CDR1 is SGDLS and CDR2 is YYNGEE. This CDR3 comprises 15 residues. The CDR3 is CASSGSSGLTGELFF. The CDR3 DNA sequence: TGTGCCAGCAGCGGGTCCAGCGGGTTAACCGGGGAGCTGTTTTTT.

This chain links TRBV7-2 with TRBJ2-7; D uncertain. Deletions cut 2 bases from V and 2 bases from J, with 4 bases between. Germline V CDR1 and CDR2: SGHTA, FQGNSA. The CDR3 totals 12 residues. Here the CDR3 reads CASSLSPYEQYF. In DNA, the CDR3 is TGTGCCAGCAGCTTATCTCCCTACGAGCAGTACTTC.

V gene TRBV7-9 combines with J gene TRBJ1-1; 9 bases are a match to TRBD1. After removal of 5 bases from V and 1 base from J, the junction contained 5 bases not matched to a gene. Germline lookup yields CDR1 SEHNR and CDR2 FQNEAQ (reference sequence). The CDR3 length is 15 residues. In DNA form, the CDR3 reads TGTGCCAGCAGCCCTAGGACAGGGGCGAACACTGAAGCTTTCTTT. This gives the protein CASSPRTGANTEAFF.